These 22 T cell receptor beta chains share one sample of origin, sequenced in a study of control samples from healthy donors and cancer patients. Some clones are missing from TCRdb's copy, which holds only in-frame ones; the method was immunoSEQ multiplex PCR. The sample lists 100,000 or so clones, about 80% occurring once. Sequenced: blood. Source of these receptors: a woman in her fifties or sixties in good health.

This rearrangement joins TRBV27 to TRBJ2-3; D ambiguous. Trimming pared 0 bases from V and 6 bases from J, leaving 13 bases between. CDR3 length equals 15 residues. The germline V gene encodes CDR1 MNHEY and CDR2 SMNVEV (reference sequence). In nucleotides, the CDR3 is TGTGCCAGCAGTTTATCCTCTTACGCTGAGGATACGCAGTATTTT. Translated: CASSLSSYAEDTQYF.

The CDR3 here is CASSSVGGFLAGDQADTQYF. For the CDR3, the DNA is TGTGCCAGCAGCTCCGTCGGCGGTTTCCTAGCGGGAGATCAGGCAGATACGCAGTATTTT. This chain uses TRBV14 with TRBJ2-3; 10 positions agree with TRBD2. Germline-derived CDR1 and CDR2 are SGHDN and FVKESK. CDR3 length: 20 residues. The V and J ends lost 5 bases and 4 bases, in that order; junction bases with no gene match: 21.

V and J are TRBV10-1 and TRBJ1-4; 10 bases match TRBD1. Trimming took 4 bases from V and 7 from J; bases not matched to a gene: 6. The CDR3 sequence is 15 residues long. The germline gives CDR1 WNHNN, CDR2 SYGVQD (reference sequence). Here the CDR3 reads CASSGPGQGTEKLFF. The CDR3 DNA reads TGCGCCAGCAGTGGGCCGGGACAGGGGACTGAAAAACTGTTTTTT.

This clone was picked up one time. V is TRBV9 and J is TRBJ2-3; 9 bases are a match to TRBD2. The CDR3 spans 15 residues. V was pared by 3 bases and J by 5 bases, with 7 bases of the junction left unmatched. Per the germline V gene, CDR1 is SGDLS and CDR2 is YYNGEE. Here the CDR3 DNA reads TGTGCCAGCAGCGCTGCGGGGGGGGAAATAGATACGCAGTATTTT. This gives the protein CASSAAGGEIDTQYF.

The chain has TRBV3-1 (or the pseudogene TRBV3-2) and TRBJ1-1; tentatively, D is TRBD1 (5 bases). The germline CDR1 and CDR2 sequences are LGHDT and YNNKEL (reference sequence). The CDR3 totals 12 residues. Trimming took 4 bases from V and 9 from J, leaving 12 bases between them. CDR3 region: CASSRTGTQAFF. The CDR3 DNA follows: TGTGCCAGCAGCCGAACCGGGACGCAAGCTTTCTTT.

This chain links TRBV30 with TRBJ1-1, with D possibly TRBD1 on 5 matching bases. Germline loops: CDR1 GTSNPN, CDR2 SVGIG (reference sequence). The CDR3 sequence is 15 residues long. V was cut by 1 base and J by 1 base, with 13 bases left in between. The CDR3 loop reads CAWSDPDSQNTEAFF. In nucleotides, the CDR3 is TGTGCCTGGAGTGACCCAGACAGCCAGAACACTGAAGCTTTCTTT.

This clone was detected a few times. The chain uses TRBV15 and TRBJ2-7, with TRBD1 as a possible D gene (6 bases). Germline lookup yields CDR1 LNHNV and CDR2 YYDKDF (reference sequence). V was shortened by 3 bases and J by 3 bases, with 21 bases between the two germline ends. The length of the CDR3 is 17 residues. DNA for the CDR3: TGTGCCACCAGCAGCCTGACCGGGACACTATCAGACTACGAGCAGTACTTC. This encodes CATSSLTGTLSDYEQYF.

The rearrangement uses TRBV30 and TRBJ2-7, with D perhaps matching TRBD1 (6 bases). Germline V gene lookup returns CDR1 GTSNPN and CDR2 SVGIG (reference sequence). The V end was cut by 5 bases, the J end by 5 bases, with 13 bases between. The CDR3 consists of 12 residues. CDR3 sequence: CAWVTGYDEQYF. In DNA, the CDR3 is TGTGCCTGGGTTACAGGGTACGACGAGCAGTACTTC.

This clone has more than one count but fewer than ten. The chain links TRBV7-2 to TRBJ2-7; the D gene is possibly TRBD2 (5 bases). The CDR3 covers 14 residues. Germline lookup yields CDR1 SGHTA and CDR2 FQGNSA. Trimming left V 3 bases short and J 3 bases short, with 12 bases between. The CDR3 nucleotides are TGTGCCAGCAGCTTCGCACTAGGTGGCTACGAGCAGTACTTC. The encoded protein is CASSFALGGYEQYF. Full variable domain (missing parts from reference TRBV7-2 and TRBJ2-7): GAGVSQSPSNKVTEKGKDVELRCDPISGHTALYWYRQSLGQGLEFLIYFQGNSAPDKSGLPSDRFSAERTGGSVSTLTIQRTQQEDSAVYLCASSFALGGYEQYFGPGTRLTVT.

The CDR3 coding sequence is TGTGCCAGCAGCGTTGGACAGGGGACGATGAACACTGAAGCTTTCTTT. It is translated as CASSVGQGTMNTEAFF. This chain uses TRBV5-4 with TRBJ1-1; 9 positions agree with TRBD1. The CDR3 spans 16 residues. V was pared by 4 bases and J by 0 bases, with 7 bases of the junction left unmatched. Germline V gene lookup returns CDR1 SGHNT and CDR2 YYREEE (reference sequence).

The gene calls are TRBV6-2 or TRBV6-3 and TRBJ1-1, with D uncertain. Germline V gene lookup returns CDR1 MNHEY and CDR2 SVGEGT. Trimming took off 0 bases at V and 3 bases at J, with 23 bases between the two ends. The CDR3 runs to 19 residues. The CDR3 sequence is CASSYSMRTHVPRDTEAFF. The CDR3 DNA sequence: TGTGCCAGCAGTTACTCGATGCGCACACATGTACCCCGGGACACTGAAGCTTTCTTT.

The chain links TRBV5-6 to TRBJ2-3; TRBD2 aligns across 12 bases. After removal of 0 bases from V and 7 bases from J, the junction contained 12 bases not matched to a gene. The germline V gene encodes CDR1 SGHDT and CDR2 YYEEEE. The CDR3 is made up of 18 amino acids. For the CDR3, the DNA is TGTGCCAGCAGCTTGGCTGTGGAGACTAGCGGGAGAAGTTATACGCAGTATTTT. Translation gives CASSLAVETSGRSYTQYF.

This chain joins TRBV24-1 and TRBJ1-2; 8 bases agree with TRBD1. V dropped 6 bases and J dropped 8; count of bases not matched to a gene: 4. The CDR3 is 12 amino acids. CDR1 and CDR2 (germline): KGHDR, SFDVKD. This CDR3 is CATSQGAEGYTF. Here the CDR3 DNA reads TGTGCCACCAGTCAGGGGGCGGAAGGCTACACCTTC.

J is TRBJ2-6 and V is TRBV18; no reliable D call. This CDR3 has 15 residues. Per germline, CDR1 KGHSH and CDR2 LQKENI. The V end was cut by 3 bases, the J end by 0 bases, with 6 bases between. The CDR3 nucleotides read TGTGCCAGCTCACCGTTGAGCTCTGGGGCCAACGTCCTGACTTTC. It translates to CASSPLSSGANVLTF.

This clone has at least ten counts. The V call is TRBV7-6, the J call TRBJ2-1, with 11 bases matching TRBD2. V gave up 6 bases and J gave up 5 bases; unmatched junction bases: 15. The CDR3 covers 18 residues. The germline V gene encodes CDR1 SGHVS and CDR2 FNYEAQ. Here the CDR3 DNA reads TGTGCCAGCAGTTCCGGACTAGCGGGTTTGCCAATCCACAATGAGCAGTTCTTC. It yields the protein CASSSGLAGLPIHNEQFF.

The chain uses TRBV5-6 and TRBJ2-7; 8 positions match TRBD2. V trimming: 0 bases; J trimming: 4 bases; junction bases outside the gene matches: 6. Germline CDR1 reads SGHDT; CDR2 reads YYEEEE. This CDR3 contains 15 residues. The CDR3 nucleotides read TGTGCCAGCAGCTTGGCCGCGGGAGGAAAGTACGAGCAGTACTTC. As protein: CASSLAAGGKYEQYF.

J is TRBJ1-1 and V is TRBV4-3; D is unclear. V gave up 0 bases and J gave up 5 bases, with 10 bases separating them. The germline V gene has CDR1 LGHNA and CDR2 YSLEER. This CDR3 spans 14 amino acids. The CDR3 spells CASSQDLAETEAFF. For the CDR3, the DNA is TGCGCCAGCAGCCAAGATCTCGCCGAGACTGAAGCTTTCTTT.

CDR3 coding DNA: TGTGCCAGTAGTAAGGGGAACCGACAGGGGGAGACCCAGTACTTC. It codes for CASSKGNRQGETQYF. This chain joins TRBV19 and TRBJ2-5, with 8 nucleotides matching TRBD1. V lost 4 bases and J lost 5; bases outside the gene matches: 9. Germline CDR1 and CDR2: LNHDA and SQIVND (reference sequence). The CDR3 loop spans 15 amino acids.

The chain joins TRBV28 to TRBJ2-1; 13 nucleotides align to TRBD2. The CDR3 extends over 16 amino acids. Germline lookup yields CDR1 MDHEN and CDR2 SYDVKM. The V and J ends lost 11 bases and 1 base, in that order; junction bases with no gene match: 8. In nucleotides, the CDR3 is TGTGCCGGCGGGACTAGCGGGGAAGGGTCCTACAATGAGCAGTTCTTC. It yields the protein CAGGTSGEGSYNEQFF.

The CDR3 DNA is TGTGCCTGGAGTCCCGTCGGAGGGGTGAACACTGAAGCTTTCTTT. Translation gives CAWSPVGGVNTEAFF. The chain joins TRBV30 to TRBJ1-1, with D perhaps TRBD1 (5 bases). Germline V gene data show CDR1 as GTSNPN and CDR2 as SVGIG (reference sequence). This CDR3 has 15 amino acids. V dropped 2 bases and J dropped 0 bases, with 13 bases sitting between them.

The chain carries TRBV28 and TRBJ1-5; no reliable D call. Trimming removed 3 bases at V and 4 bases at J, with 1 base between. The CDR3 loop spans 11 amino acids. Germline CDR1 reads MDHEN; CDR2 reads SYDVKM. CDR3 residues: CASSLNQPQHF. In DNA, the CDR3 is TGTGCCAGCAGTTTGAATCAGCCCCAGCATTTT. Filled out from reference TRBV28 and TRBJ1-5, the complete variable domain reads DVKVTQSSRYLVKRTGEKVFLECVQDMDHENMFWYRQDPGLGLRLIYFSYDVKMKEKGDIPEGYSVSREKKERFSLILESASTNQTSMYLCASSLNQPQHFGDGTRLSIL.

The chain recombines TRBV13 with TRBJ1-5, with 8 bases matching TRBD1. Germline V gene lookup returns CDR1 PRHDT and CDR2 FYEKMQ (reference sequence). This CDR3 comprises 16 residues. V was clipped by 0 bases and J by 11 bases; unmatched bases: 12. CDR3 in DNA: TGTGCCAGCAGCTTAGGAGGGGCAGGGGGCGGTTTGGCCCAGCATTTT. Translated: CASSLGGAGGGLAQHF.